These 14 T cell receptor beta chains share one sample of origin, sequenced in a study of blood T cells in healthy people across ages. Using a J-beta primer mix together with a sample-barcoded 5' primer, a second PCR was run for about 6 to 12 cycles. Each CDR3 protein is one row after TCRdb ran MiXCR on the 5' RACE reads. The sample includes roughly 1.4 million distinct CDR3 sequences, approximately 59% of them seen just once. Sequenced input: blood. These receptors were obtained from a man aged 18-30 years in good health.

The chain combines TRBV27 with TRBJ2-7; D is possibly TRBD2 (6 bases). Germline CDR1 MNHEY, CDR2 SMNVEV (reference sequence). The germline V and J ends were trimmed by 6 bases and 7 bases, with 22 bases remaining between them. CDR3 length: 15 amino acids. The CDR3 bases are TGTGCCAGCAGACTGATGCCCGGGGAGGTAAGAGAGCAGTACTTC. Translation: CASRLMPGEVREQYF.

The CDR3 here is CASSYSVGREQFF. For the CDR3, the DNA is TGTGCCAGCAGTTACTCAGTGGGCCGAGAGCAGTTCTTC. The chain is built from TRBV6-5 and TRBJ2-1; D is ambiguous. The CDR3 runs to 13 residues. Per germline, CDR1 MNHEY and CDR2 SVGAGI. Deletions cut 0 bases from V and 10 bases from J, with 10 bases between.

The chain carries TRBV4-1 and TRBJ2-1, with 16 bases that match TRBD2. The CDR3 loop spans 19 amino acids. Germline lookup yields CDR1 MGHRA and CDR2 YSYEKL. The V and J ends lost 3 bases and 6 bases, in that order; junction bases with no gene match: 11. CDR3 loop: CASSQLPPGLAGGPNEQFF. CDR3 DNA: TGCGCCAGCAGCCAGCTTCCTCCGGGACTAGCGGGAGGGCCCAATGAGCAGTTCTTC.

Turning to this clonotype: At one of its ends the junction is not consistent with the germline gene, which may arise from a read error. V gene TRBV5-6 combines with J gene TRBJ2-6, with D perhaps matching TRBD1 (5 bases). Germline loops: CDR1 SGHDT, CDR2 YYEEEE. The CDR3 has 11 amino acids. CDR3 sequence (DNA): TGTGCCAGCAACTTGGTACAGGATCTGACTTTC. Its protein is CASNLVQDLTF.

The V and J genes are TRBV4-1 and TRBJ1-2; 7 nucleotides line up with TRBD1. Germline V CDR1 and CDR2: MGHRA, YSYEKL. J was trimmed by 2 bases and V by 1 base; bases with no gene match: 4. There are 15 residues in the CDR3. CDR3 sequence (DNA): TGCGCCAGCAGCCAAGCGGGACAGATGAACTATGGCTACACCTTC. This encodes CASSQAGQMNYGYTF.

This chain links TRBV5-6 with TRBJ2-7, with D perhaps matching TRBD1 or TRBD2 (5 bases each). V was clipped by 4 bases and J by 3 bases, with 14 bases between them. The CDR3 contains 14 residues. Germline V lookup: CDR1 SGHDT, CDR2 YYEEEE. The CDR3 reads CASSPPGPRYEQYF. The CDR3 DNA reads as TGTGCCAGCAGCCCCCCGGGACCCCGCTACGAGCAGTACTTC.

The rearrangement links TRBV20-1 to TRBJ2-7; 7 positions match TRBD1. The CDR3 extends over 16 amino acids. V lost 6 bases to trimming and J lost 0 bases; unmatched junction nucleotides: 14. Germline CDR1 is DFQATT and CDR2 is SNEGSKA (reference sequence). The CDR3 coding sequence is TGCAGTGCCAAGGACAGGCTCGGCGCCGCCTCCTACGAGCAGTACTTC. Protein sequence: CSAKDRLGAASYEQYF.

The sample holds a few counts of this clonotype. This chain uses TRBV7-2 with TRBJ2-5, with 9 bases fitting TRBD2. The CDR3 is made up of 17 amino acids. The trim removed 2 bases at V and 2 bases at J, leaving 9 bases unmatched. The germline V gene encodes CDR1 SGHTA and CDR2 FQGNSA. The CDR3 nucleotides are TGTGCCAGCAGCTTACCCCCTAGCGGGGCCCCTCAAGAGACCCAGTACTTC. It codes for CASSLPPSGAPQETQYF.

This clonotype was observed a few times. The CDR3 region is CASSSAGANSPLHF. The CDR3, as DNA: TGTGCCAGCAGCTCGGCAGGGGCTAATTCACCCCTCCACTTT. This chain links TRBV7-2 with TRBJ1-6; perhaps TRBD1 as D (6 bases). Deletions cut 4 bases from V and 6 bases from J, with 10 bases between. The germline CDR1 and CDR2 sequences are SGHTA and FQGNSA. There are 14 residues in the CDR3.

The CDR3 here is CSARDGKGNDEQYF. Here the CDR3 DNA reads TGCAGTGCTAGAGATGGCAAAGGAAACGACGAGCAGTACTTC. The chain links TRBV20-1 to TRBJ2-7; D is unresolved. Germline CDR1 is DFQATT and CDR2 is SNEGSKA (reference sequence). The CDR3 spans 14 residues. Deletions cut 0 bases from V and 5 bases from J, with 14 bases between.

In its sample, this clonotype was seen a few times. This rearrangement joins TRBV20-1 to TRBJ2-3, with a weak D call TRBD2 (6 bases). Trimming removed 4 bases at V and 1 base at J, with 15 bases between. CDR3 length equals 15 residues. Germline V gene data show CDR1 as DFQATT and CDR2 as SNEGSKA (reference sequence). In DNA form, the CDR3 reads TGCAGTGCTAACGGATTTACGGGGGGCACAGATACGCAGTATTTT. Its protein product is CSANGFTGGTDTQYF.

This chain connects TRBV7-9 to TRBJ2-3, with D uncertain. The V end lost 8 bases, the J end lost 2 bases, and 11 bases lay between the germline ends. The V gene's germline CDR1 is SEHNR and CDR2 FQNEAQ (reference sequence). CDR3 length equals 13 residues. The CDR3 sequence: CASPELHTDTQYF. The CDR3 DNA follows: TGTGCCAGCCCGGAGCTACACACAGATACGCAGTATTTT.

This clonotype turned up a few times. The V call is TRBV6-4, the J call TRBJ2-1; 8 nucleotides align to TRBD1. V was pared by 2 bases and J by 8 bases, with 8 bases of the junction left unmatched. Per germline, CDR1 MRHNA and CDR2 SNTAGT. The CDR3 length is 15 residues. This CDR3 is CASSDQGAPMDEQFF. The CDR3 nucleotides are TGTGCCAGCAGTGACCAGGGGGCGCCTATGGATGAGCAGTTCTTC.

The V gene is TRBV6-1, the J gene TRBJ2-5; 9 nucleotides match TRBD1. The junction had 17 bases not matched to a gene; V was cut back by 4 bases and J by 5 bases. Looked up from germline, CDR1 is MNHNS and CDR2 is SASEGT. The CDR3 runs to 18 residues. The CDR3 sequence is CASSGDRDREGGWETQYF. The CDR3 DNA sequence: TGTGCCAGCAGTGGAGACCGGGACAGGGAGGGTGGTTGGGAGACCCAGTACTTC.